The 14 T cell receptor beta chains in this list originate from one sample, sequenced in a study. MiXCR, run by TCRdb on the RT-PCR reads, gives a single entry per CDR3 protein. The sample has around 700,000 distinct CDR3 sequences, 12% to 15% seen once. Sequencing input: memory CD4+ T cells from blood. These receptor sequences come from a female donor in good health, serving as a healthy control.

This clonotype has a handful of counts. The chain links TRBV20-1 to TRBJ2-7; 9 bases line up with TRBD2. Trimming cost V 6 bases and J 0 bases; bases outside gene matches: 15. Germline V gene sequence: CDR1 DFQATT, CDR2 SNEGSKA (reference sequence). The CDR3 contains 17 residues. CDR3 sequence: CSAPRRGAGGSSYEQYF. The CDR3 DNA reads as TGCAGTGCCCCCCGGAGGGGAGCGGGAGGATCCTCCTACGAGCAGTACTTC.

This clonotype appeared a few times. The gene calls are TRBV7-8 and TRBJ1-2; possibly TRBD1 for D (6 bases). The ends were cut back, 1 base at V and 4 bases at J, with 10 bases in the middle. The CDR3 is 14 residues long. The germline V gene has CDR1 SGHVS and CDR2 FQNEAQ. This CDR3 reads CASSLGDIAYGYTF. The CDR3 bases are TGTGCCAGCAGCTTAGGGGACATTGCCTATGGCTACACCTTC.

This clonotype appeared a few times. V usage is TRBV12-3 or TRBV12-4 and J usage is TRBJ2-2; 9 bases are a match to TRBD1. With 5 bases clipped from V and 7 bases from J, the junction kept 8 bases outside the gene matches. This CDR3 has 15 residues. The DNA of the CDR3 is TGTGCCAGCAGTATCACAGGGGGCGCGGGCGGGGAGCTGTTTTTT. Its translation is CASSITGGAGGELFF.

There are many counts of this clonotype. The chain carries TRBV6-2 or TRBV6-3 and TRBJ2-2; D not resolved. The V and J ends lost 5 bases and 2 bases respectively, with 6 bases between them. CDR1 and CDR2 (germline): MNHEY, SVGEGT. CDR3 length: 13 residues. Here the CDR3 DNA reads TGTGCCAGCAGTCCAATCAACACCGGGGAGCTGTTTTTT. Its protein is CASSPINTGELFF.

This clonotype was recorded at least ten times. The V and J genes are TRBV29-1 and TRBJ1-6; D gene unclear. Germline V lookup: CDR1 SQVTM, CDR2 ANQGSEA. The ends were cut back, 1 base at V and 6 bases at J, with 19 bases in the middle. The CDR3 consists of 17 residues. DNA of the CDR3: TGCAGCGTTGAAGGACGGGGATCGTTTGGGTTTAATTCACCCCTCCACTTT. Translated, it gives CSVEGRGSFGFNSPLHF.

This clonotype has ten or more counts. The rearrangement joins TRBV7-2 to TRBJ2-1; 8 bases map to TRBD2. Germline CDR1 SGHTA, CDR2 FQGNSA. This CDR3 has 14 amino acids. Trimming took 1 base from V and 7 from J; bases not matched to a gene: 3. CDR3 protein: CASSLVAGGNEQFF. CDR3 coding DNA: TGTGCCAGCAGCTTAGTGGCGGGAGGAAATGAGCAGTTCTTC.

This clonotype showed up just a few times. The CDR3 loop reads CASSQARVTEQFF. The CDR3 DNA reads as TGTGCCAGCAGCCAAGCACGGGTCACTGAGCAGTTCTTC. The chain joins TRBV3-1 to TRBJ2-1; D call uncertain. The CDR3 has 13 residues. Germline V gives CDR1 LGHDT, CDR2 YNNKEL (reference sequence). The V gene lost 1 base and the J gene lost 9 bases, with 10 bases spanning the gap.

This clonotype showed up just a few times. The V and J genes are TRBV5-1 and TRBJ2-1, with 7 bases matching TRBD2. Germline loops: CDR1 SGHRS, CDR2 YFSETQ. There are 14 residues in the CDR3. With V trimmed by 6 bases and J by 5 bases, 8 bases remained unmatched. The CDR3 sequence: CASTTRLADNEQFF. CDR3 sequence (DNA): TGCGCCAGCACCACCAGGCTAGCGGACAATGAGCAGTTCTTC.

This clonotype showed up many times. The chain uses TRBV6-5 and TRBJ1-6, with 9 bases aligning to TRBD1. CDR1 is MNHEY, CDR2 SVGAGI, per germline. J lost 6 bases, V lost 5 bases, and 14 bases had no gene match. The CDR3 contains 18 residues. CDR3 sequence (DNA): TGTGCCAGCAGTCTCACAGGGGGCGCGAGGTCTTTTAATTCACCCCTCCACTTT. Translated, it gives CASSLTGGARSFNSPLHF.

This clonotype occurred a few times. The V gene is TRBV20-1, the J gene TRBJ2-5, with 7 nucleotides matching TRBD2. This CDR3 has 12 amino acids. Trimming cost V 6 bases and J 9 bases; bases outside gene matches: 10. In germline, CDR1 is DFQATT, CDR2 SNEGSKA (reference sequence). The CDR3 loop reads CSAKDPRGAQYF. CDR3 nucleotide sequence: TGCAGTGCCAAAGACCCCCGGGGGGCCCAGTACTTC.

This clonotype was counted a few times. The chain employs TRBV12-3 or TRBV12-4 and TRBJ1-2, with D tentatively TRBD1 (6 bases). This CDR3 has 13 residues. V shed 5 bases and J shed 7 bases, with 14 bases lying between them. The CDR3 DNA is TGTGCCAGCAGTATACAGGGCTTTGGTGGCTACACCTTC. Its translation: CASSIQGFGGYTF.

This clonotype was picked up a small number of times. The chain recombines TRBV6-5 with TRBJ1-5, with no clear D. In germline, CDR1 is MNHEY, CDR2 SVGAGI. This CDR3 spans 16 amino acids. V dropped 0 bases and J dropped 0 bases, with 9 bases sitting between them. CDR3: CASSYSPADSNQPQHF. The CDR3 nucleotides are TGTGCCAGCAGTTACTCACCGGCAGATAGCAATCAGCCCCAGCATTTT.

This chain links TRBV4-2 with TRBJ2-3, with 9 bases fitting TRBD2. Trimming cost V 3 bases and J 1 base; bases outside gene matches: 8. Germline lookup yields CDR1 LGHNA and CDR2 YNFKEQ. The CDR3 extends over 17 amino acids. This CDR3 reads CASSQISGSAGTDTQYF. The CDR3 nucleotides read TGTGCCAGCAGCCAGATTAGCGGGAGCGCTGGCACAGATACGCAGTATTTT.

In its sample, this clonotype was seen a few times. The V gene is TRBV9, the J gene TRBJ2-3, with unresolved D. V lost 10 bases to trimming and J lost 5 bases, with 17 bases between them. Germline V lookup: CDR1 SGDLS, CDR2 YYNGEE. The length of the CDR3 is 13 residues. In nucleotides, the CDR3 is TGTGCCTCCACGAGAGTTTTAGGAGATACGCAGTATTTT. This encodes CASTRVLGDTQYF.